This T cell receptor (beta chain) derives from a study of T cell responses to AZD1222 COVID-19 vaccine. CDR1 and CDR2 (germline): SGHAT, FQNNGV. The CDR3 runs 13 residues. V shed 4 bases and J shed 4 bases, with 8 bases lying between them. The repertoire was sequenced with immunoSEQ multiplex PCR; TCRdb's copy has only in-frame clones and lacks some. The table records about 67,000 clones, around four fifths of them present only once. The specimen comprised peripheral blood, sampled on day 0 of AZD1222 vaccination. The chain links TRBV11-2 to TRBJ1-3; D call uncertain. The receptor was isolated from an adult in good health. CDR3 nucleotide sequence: TGTGCCAGCAGCTCTATCTTCGGAAACACCATATATTTT. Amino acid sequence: CASSSIFGNTIYF.